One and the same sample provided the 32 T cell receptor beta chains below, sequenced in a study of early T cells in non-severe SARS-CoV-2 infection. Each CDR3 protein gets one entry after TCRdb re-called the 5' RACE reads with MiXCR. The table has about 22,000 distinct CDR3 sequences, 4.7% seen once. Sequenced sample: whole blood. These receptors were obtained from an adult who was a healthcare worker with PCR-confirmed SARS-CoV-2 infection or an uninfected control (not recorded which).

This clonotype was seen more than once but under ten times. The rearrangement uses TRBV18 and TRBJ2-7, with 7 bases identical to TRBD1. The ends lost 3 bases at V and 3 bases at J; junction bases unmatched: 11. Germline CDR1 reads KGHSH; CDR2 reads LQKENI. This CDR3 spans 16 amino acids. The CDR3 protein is CASSPTQGLLRYEQYF. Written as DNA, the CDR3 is TGTGCCAGCTCACCCACACAGGGGCTTCTTCGCTACGAGCAGTACTTC. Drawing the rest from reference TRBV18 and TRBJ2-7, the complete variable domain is NAGVMQNPRHLVRRRGQEARLRCSPMKGHSHVYWYRQLPEEGLKFMVYLQKENIIDESGMPKERFSAEFPKEGPSILRIQQVVRGDSAAYFCASSPTQGLLRYEQYFGPGTRLTVT.

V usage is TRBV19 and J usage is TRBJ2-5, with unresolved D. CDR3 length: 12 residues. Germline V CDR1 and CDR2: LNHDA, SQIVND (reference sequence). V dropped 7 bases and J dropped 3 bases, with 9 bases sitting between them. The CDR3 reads CASNDGEETQYF. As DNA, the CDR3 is TGTGCCAGTAATGACGGTGAAGAGACCCAGTACTTC.

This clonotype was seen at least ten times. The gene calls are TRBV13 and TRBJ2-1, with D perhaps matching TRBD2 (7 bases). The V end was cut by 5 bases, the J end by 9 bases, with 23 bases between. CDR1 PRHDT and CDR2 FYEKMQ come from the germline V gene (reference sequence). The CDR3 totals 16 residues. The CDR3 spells CASSPLAGGGPIEQFF. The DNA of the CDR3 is TGTGCCAGCAGCCCCTTAGCTGGGGGGGGGCCTATTGAGCAGTTCTTC.

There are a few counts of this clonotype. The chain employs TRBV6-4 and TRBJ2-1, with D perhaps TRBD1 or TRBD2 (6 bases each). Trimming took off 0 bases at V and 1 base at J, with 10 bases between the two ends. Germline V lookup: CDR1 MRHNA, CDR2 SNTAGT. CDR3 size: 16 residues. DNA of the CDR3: TGTGCCAGCAGTGACTCGACGGGGGCATCCTACAATGAGCAGTTCTTC. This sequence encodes CASSDSTGASYNEQFF.

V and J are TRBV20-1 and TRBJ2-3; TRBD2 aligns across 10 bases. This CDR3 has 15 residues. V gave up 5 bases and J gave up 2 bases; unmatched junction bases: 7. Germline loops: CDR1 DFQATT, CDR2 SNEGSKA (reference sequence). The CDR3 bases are TGCAGTGCTCCTACTAGCGGGGTGCCCACAGATACGCAGTATTTT. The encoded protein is CSAPTSGVPTDTQYF.

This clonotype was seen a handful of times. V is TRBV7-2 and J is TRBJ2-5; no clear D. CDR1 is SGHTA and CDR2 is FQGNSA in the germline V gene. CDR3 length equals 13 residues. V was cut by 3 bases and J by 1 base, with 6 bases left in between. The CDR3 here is CASSFLTQETQYF. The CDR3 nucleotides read TGTGCCAGCAGCTTTTTAACCCAAGAGACCCAGTACTTC.

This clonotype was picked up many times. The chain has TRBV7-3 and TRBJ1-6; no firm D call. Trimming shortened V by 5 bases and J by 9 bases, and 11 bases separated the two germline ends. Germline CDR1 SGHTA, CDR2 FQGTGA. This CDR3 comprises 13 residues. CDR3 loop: CASSGLRGSPLHF. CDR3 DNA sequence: TGTGCCAGCAGCGGCTTACGGGGTTCACCCCTCCACTTT.

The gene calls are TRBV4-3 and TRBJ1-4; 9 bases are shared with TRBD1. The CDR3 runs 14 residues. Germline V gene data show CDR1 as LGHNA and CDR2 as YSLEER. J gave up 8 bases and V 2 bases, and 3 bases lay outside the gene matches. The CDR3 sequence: CASSQWTGDEKLFF. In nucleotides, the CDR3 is TGCGCCAGCAGCCAATGGACAGGGGACGAAAAACTGTTTTTT.

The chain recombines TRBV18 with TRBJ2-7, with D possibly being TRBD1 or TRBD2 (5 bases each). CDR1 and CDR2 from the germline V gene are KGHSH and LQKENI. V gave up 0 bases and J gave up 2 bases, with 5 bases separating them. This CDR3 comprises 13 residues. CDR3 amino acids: CASSPPGAYEQYF. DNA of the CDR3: TGTGCCAGCTCACCACCGGGGGCCTACGAGCAGTACTTC.

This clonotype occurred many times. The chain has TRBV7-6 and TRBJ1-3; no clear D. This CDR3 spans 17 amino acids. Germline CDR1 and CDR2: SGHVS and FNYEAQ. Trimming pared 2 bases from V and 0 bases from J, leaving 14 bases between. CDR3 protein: CASSLIGGFGSGNTIYF. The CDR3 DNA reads TGTGCCAGCAGCTTAATTGGTGGCTTCGGCTCTGGAAACACCATATATTTT.

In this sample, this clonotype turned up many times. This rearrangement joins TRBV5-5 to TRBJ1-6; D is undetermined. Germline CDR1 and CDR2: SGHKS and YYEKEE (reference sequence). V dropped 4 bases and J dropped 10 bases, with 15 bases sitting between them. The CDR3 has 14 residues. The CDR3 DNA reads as TGTGCCAGCAGCCCAGAGACCCGGCCATCACCCCTCCACTTT. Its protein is CASSPETRPSPLHF.

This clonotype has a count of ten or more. This chain's CDR3 is CASSRDRAEEQYF. DNA for the CDR3: TGTGCCAGCAGCCGCGACAGGGCTGAGGAGCAGTACTTC. The V gene is TRBV13, the J gene TRBJ2-7, with TRBD1 matching over 7 bases. This CDR3 is built from 13 residues. Germline V gene sequence: CDR1 PRHDT, CDR2 FYEKMQ (reference sequence). V was pared by 5 bases and J by 7 bases, with 8 bases of the junction left unmatched. The whole variable domain, filled in from reference TRBV13 and TRBJ2-7, reads AAGVIQSPRHLIKEKRETATLKCYPIPRHDTVYWYQQGPGQDPQFLISFYEKMQSDKGSIPDRFSAQQFSDYHSELNMSSLELGDSALYFCASSRDRAEEQYFGPGTRLTVT.

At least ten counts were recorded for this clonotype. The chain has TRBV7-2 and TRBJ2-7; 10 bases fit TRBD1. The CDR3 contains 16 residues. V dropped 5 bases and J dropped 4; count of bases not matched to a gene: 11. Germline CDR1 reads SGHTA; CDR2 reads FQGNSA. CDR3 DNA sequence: TGTGCCAGCAGCCCGACTAGGGACAGGGGAAGGTACGAGCAGTACTTC. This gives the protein CASSPTRDRGRYEQYF.

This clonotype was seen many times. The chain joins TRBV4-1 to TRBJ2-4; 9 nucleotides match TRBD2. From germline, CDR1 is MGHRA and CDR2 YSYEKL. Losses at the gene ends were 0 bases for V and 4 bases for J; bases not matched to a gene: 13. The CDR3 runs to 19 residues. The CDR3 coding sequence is TGCGCCAGCAGCCAAGATTCTCGCTCACTAGCGGGCCTTAAAAACATTCAGTACTTC. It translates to CASSQDSRSLAGLKNIQYF.

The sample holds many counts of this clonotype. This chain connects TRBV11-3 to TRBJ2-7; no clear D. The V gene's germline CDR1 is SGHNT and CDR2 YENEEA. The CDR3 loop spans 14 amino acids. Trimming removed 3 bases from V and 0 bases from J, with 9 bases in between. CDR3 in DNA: TGTGCCAGCAGCTTGGAGCAGAACTCCTACGAGCAGTACTTC. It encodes CASSLEQNSYEQYF.

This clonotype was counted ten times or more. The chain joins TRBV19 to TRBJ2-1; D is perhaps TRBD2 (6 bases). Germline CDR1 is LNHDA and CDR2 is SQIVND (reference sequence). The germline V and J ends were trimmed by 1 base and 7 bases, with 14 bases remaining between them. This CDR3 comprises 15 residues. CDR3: CASSIGGKHTNEQFF. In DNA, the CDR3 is TGTGCCAGTAGTATAGGCGGGAAACATACAAATGAGCAGTTCTTC.

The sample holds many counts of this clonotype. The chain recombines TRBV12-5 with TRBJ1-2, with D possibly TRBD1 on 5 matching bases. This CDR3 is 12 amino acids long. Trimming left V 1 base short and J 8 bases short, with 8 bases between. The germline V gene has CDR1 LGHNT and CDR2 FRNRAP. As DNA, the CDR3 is TGTGCTAGTGGTTTGGCGGGGGGAGGCTACACCTTC. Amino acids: CASGLAGGGYTF.

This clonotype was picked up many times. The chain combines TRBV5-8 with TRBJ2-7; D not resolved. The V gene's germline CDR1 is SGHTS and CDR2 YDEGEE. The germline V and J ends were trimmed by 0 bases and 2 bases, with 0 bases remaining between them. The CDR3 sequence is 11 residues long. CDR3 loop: CASSLAYEQYF. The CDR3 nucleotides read TGTGCCAGCAGCTTGGCCTACGAGCAGTACTTC.

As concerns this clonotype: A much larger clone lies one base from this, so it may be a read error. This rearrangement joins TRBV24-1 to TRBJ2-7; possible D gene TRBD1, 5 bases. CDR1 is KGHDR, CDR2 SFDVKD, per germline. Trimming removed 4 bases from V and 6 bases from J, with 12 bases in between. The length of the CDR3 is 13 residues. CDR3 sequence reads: CATSDGQWFEQYF. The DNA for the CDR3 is TGTGCCACCAGTGACGGACAATGGTTCGAGCAGTACTTC.

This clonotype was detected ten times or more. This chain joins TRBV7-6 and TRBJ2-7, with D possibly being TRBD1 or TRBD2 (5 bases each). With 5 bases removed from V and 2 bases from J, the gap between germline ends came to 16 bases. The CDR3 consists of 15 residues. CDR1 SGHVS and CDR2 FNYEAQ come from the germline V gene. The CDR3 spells CASSRYGTDTYEQYF. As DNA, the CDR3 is TGTGCCAGCAGCCGTTACGGGACGGATACCTACGAGCAGTACTTC. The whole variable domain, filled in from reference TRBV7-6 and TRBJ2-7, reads GAGVSQSPRYKVTKRGQDVALRCDPISGHVSLYWYRQALGQGPEFLTYFNYEAQQDKSGLPNDRFSAERPEGSISTLTIQRTEQRDSAMYRCASSRYGTDTYEQYFGPGTRLTVT.

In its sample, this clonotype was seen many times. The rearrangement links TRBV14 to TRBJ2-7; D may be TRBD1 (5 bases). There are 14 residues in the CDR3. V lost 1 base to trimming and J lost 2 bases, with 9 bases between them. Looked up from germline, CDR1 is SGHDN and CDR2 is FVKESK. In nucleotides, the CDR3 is TGTGCCAGCAGCCAAGTTCAGGGTCCCTACGAGCAGTACTTC. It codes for CASSQVQGPYEQYF.

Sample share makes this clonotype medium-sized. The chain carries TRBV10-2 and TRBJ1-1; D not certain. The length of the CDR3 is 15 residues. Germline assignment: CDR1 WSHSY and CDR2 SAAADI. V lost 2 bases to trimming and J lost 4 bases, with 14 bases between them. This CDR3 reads CASSEGRLGVTEAFF. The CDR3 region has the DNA TGCGCCAGCAGTGAGGGACGGCTTGGGGTCACTGAAGCTTTCTTT.

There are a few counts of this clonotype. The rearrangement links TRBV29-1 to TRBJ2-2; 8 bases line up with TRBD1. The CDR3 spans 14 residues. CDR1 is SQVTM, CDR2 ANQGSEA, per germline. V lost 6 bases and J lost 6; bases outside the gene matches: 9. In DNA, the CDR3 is TGCAGCGTCGTCCGGGACAGGTCTTCCGGGGAGCTGTTTTTT. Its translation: CSVVRDRSSGELFF.

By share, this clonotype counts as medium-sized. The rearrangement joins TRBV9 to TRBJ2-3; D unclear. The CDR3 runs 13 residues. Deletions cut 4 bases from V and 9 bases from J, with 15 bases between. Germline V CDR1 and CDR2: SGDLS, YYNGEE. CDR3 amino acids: CASSPPSLGTQYF. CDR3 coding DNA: TGTGCCAGCAGCCCTCCCTCCCTCGGGACGCAGTATTTT.

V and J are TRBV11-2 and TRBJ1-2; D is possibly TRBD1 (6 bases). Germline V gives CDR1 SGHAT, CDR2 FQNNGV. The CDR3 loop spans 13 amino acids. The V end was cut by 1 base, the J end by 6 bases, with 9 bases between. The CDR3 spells CASSLAQGNGYTF. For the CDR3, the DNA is TGTGCCAGCAGCTTAGCACAGGGAAATGGCTACACCTTC.

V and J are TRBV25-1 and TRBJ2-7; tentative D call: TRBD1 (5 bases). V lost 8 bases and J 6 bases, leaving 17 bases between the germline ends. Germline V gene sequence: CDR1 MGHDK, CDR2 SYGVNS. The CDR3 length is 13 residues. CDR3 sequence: CASGATASGEQYF. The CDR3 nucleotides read TGTGCCAGCGGGGCGACAGCCTCGGGCGAGCAGTACTTC.

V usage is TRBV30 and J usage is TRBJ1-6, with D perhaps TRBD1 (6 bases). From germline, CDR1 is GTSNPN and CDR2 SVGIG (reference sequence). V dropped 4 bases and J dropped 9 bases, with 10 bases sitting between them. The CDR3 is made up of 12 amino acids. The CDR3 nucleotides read TGTGCCTGGATACAACAGGGTTCACCCCTCCACTTT. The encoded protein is CAWIQQGSPLHF.

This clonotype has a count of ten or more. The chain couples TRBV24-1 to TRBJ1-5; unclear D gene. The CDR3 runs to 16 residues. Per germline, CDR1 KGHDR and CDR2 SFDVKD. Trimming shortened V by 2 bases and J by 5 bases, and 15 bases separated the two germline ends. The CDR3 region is CATSDSLSSGDQPQHF. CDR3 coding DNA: TGTGCCACCAGTGATTCCCTCTCGAGTGGCGATCAGCCCCAGCATTTT.

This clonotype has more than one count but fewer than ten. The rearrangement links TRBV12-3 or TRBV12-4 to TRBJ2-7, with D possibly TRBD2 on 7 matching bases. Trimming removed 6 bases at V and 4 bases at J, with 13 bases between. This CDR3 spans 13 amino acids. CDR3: CASSEGGAYEQYF. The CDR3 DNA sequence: TGTGCCAGCAGCGAGGGGGGGGCTTACGAGCAGTACTTC.

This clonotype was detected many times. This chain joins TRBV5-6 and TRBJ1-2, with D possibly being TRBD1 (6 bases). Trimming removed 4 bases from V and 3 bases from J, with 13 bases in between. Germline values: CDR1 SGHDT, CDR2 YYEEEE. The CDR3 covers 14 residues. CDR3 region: CASSIPPGDYGYTF. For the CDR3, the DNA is TGTGCCAGCAGCATTCCTCCAGGGGACTATGGCTACACCTTC.

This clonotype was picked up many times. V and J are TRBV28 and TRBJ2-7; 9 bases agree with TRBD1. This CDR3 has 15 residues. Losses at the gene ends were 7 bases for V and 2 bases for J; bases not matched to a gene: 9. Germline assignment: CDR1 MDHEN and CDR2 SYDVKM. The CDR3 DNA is TGTGCCAGCACCTCAACAGGGACAGGGACCTACGAGCAGTACTTC. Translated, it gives CASTSTGTGTYEQYF.

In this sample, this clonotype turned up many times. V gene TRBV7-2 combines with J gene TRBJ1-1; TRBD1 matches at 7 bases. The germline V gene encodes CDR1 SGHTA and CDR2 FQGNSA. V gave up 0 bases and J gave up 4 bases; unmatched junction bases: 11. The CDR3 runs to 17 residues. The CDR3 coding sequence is TGTGCCAGCAGCTTAGCGGGCGTAGGGGGCAGCGGCACTGAAGCTTTCTTT. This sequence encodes CASSLAGVGGSGTEAFF.